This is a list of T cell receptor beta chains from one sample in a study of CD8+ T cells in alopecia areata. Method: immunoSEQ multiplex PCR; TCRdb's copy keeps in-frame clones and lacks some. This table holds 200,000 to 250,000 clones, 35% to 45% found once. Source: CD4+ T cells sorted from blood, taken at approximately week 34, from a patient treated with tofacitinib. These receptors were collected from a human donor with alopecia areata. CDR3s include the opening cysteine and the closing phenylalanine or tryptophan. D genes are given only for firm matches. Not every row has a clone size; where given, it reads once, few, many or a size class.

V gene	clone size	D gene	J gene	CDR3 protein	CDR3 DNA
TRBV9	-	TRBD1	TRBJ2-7	CASSAPGTGKYEQYF	TGTGCCAGCAGCGCCCCCGGGACAGGGAAATACGAGCAGTACTTC
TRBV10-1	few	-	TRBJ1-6	CASSLYRDGNSPLHF	TGCGCCAGCAGTCTATACAGGGACGGCAATTCACCCCTCCACTTT
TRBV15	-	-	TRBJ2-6	CATDRSGANVLTF	TGTGCCACCGATCGCTCTGGGGCCAACGTCCTGACTTTC
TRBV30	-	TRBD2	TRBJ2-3	CAWSVSLAGVRGTQYF	TGTGCCTGGAGTGTATCCCTAGCGGGTGTGAGGGGTACGCAGTATTTT
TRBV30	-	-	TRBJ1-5	CAWSVTLSNQPQHF	TGTGCCTGGAGTGTGACCCTTAGCAATCAGCCCCAGCATTTT
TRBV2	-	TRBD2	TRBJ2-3	CASSPPLRTSGIRTDTQYF	TGTGCCAGCAGTCCTCCGCTCAGGACTAGCGGGATACGCACAGATACGCAGTATTTT
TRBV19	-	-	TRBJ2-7	CASTPWGGSSYEQYF	TGTGCCAGTACCCCATGGGGGGGCAGCTCCTACGAGCAGTACTTC
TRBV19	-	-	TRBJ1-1	CASSLTFQGEAFF	TGTGCCAGTAGTCTGACGTTTCAGGGTGAAGCTTTCTTT
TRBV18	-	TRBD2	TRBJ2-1	CASSRGLAGDSNEQFF	TGTGCCAGCTCACGGGGACTAGCGGGAGATTCCAATGAGCAGTTCTTC
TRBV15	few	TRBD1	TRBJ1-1	CATGGRNTEAFF	TGTGCCACAGGGGGCCGGAACACTGAAGCTTTCTTT
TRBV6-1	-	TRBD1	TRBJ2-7	CASRKTRDSYEQYF	TGTGCCAGCAGGAAAACCCGGGACAGCTACGAGCAGTACTTC
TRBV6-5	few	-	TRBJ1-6	CASNSITGGNSPLHF	TGTGCCAGCAATAGTATCACCGGGGGTAATTCACCCCTCCACTTT
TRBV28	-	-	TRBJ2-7	CASSYYEQYF	TGTGCCAGCTCTTATTACGAGCAGTACTTC
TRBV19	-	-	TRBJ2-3	CASSVRGRDTQYF	TGTGCCAGTAGTGTCCGTGGGCGGGATACGCAGTATTTT
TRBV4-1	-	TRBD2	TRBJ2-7	CASSLLPGLGEQYF	TGCGCCAGCAGCCTGCTCCCGGGACTAGGGGAGCAGTACTTC
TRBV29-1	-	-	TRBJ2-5	CSVGTVLRETQYF	TGCAGCGTTGGGACAGTATTGAGGGAGACCCAGTACTTC
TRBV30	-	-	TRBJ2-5	CAWSSQETQYF	TGTGCCTGGAGTTCCCAAGAGACCCAGTACTTC